The present T cell receptor beta chain was sequenced within a study of blood T cell repertoires in COVID-19. Study-wide context: COVID-19 samples, acute and convalescent, were from the United States, Italy and Spain. Nucleic acid was either cDNA or gDNA, and it came from T cells, B-cell-depleted T cells, or PBMCs.

Per the study methods: Amplification from reference gene primers served as the basis for estimated nucleated cell counts. Here immunoSEQ multiplex PCR was the method, and the copy in TCRdb shows in-frame clones only, minus some. Clone size and the V and J calls come from that table; the DNA yielded D and trimming. The table has a few hundred thousand clones, over 75% seen once. The CDR3 spans 14 residues. The V gene lost 6 bases and the J gene lost 7 bases, with 19 bases spanning the gap. CDR1 is MRHNA, CDR2 SNTAGT, per germline. The rearrangement links TRBV6-4 to TRBJ2-7; D perhaps matches TRBD2 (5 bases). This sequence originates from a woman between 45 and 65 years old who had recovered from COVID-19. Sequencing used peripheral blood. Here the CDR3 reads CASRLEFSEGEQYF. CDR3 coding DNA: TGTGCCAGCAGGCTGGAGTTTAGCGAGGGAGAGCAGTACTTC.